Detailed here is one TCR beta chain. Genomic DNA was employed as the template in profiling TCR beta VDJ and CDR3. A single record per CDR3 protein comes from TCRdb applying MiXCR to the reads. The sample lists some 98,000 distinct CDR3 sequences; about 66% were seen once. The data are from a study of CD8+CD57+ T cells in acquired aplastic anemia. Patients chosen for sequencing had shown CD8+CD57+ cell expansion by flow cytometry. Patients were therapy-naive when their blood was sampled. The CDR3 runs 17 residues. Per the germline V gene, CDR1 is LNHNV and CDR2 is YYDKDF (reference sequence). Trimming removed 0 bases from V and 5 bases from J, with 19 bases in between.

This rearrangement joins TRBV15 to TRBJ2-5, with a possible D match to TRBD2 (5 bases). Sample: sorted CD4+, CD8+, or CD8+CD57+ T cells (not recorded which) from PBMCs. This receptor was taken from a human donor with aplastic anemia. This chain's CDR3 is CATSRDAEDLGWETQYF. For the CDR3, the DNA is TGTGCCACCAGCAGAGATGCGGAGGACCTGGGATGGGAGACCCAGTACTTC.